One sample yielded the 9 T cell receptor beta chains listed below, sequenced in a study of T cell changes during pregnancy in multiple sclerosis. The method was immunoSEQ multiplex PCR; TCRdb's version includes in-frame clones alone and lacks a portion of them. This table holds about 93,000 clones, roughly nine tenths found once. The input for sequencing was peripheral blood, taken after pregnancy. The receptors stem from a female donor in good health, enrolled as a control in a pregnancy study.

This chain joins TRBV2 and TRBJ1-2; D unclear. CDR3 length: 15 amino acids. The germline V gene encodes CDR1 SNHLY and CDR2 FYNNEI. V was shortened by 6 bases and J by 2 bases, with 16 bases between the two germline ends. The CDR3 spells CASREGLGSNYGYTF. CDR3 in DNA: TGTGCCAGCAGGGAGGGTCTAGGGTCAAACTATGGCTACACCTTC. Looking up the rest from reference TRBV2 and TRBJ1-2 gives the full variable domain: EPEVTQTPSHQVTQMGQEVILRCVPISNHLYFYWYRQILGQKVEFLVSFYNNEISEKSEIFDDQFSVERPDGSNFTLKIRSTKLEDSAMYFCASREGLGSNYGYTFGSGTRLTVV.

This rearrangement joins TRBV27 to TRBJ1-1; D uncertain. The CDR3 sequence is 13 residues long. The germline V gene encodes CDR1 MNHEY and CDR2 SMNVEV (reference sequence). Trimming left V 5 bases short and J 2 bases short, with 9 bases between. In DNA form, the CDR3 reads TGTGCCAGCAGTATTCGTTCCAACACTGAAGCTTTCTTT. Amino acid sequence: CASSIRSNTEAFF.

The chain couples TRBV14 to TRBJ2-3, with a weak D call TRBD1 (5 bases). The germline V gene encodes CDR1 SGHDN and CDR2 FVKESK. This CDR3 has 17 amino acids. Trimming removed 1 base at V and 0 bases at J, with 14 bases between. CDR3 sequence reads: CASSQALTALSTDTQYF. The DNA of the CDR3 is TGTGCCAGCAGCCAAGCCTTGACAGCCCTTAGCACAGATACGCAGTATTTT.

This chain links TRBV10-3 with TRBJ2-3, with D possibly TRBD2 on 6 matching bases. Germline assignment: CDR1 ENHRY and CDR2 SYGVKD. CDR3 length equals 14 residues. Trimming removed 0 bases from V and 11 bases from J, with 15 bases in between. The CDR3 DNA reads as TGTGCCATCAGTGAGTCGACGGAGGGACTCAGGCAGTATTTT. Translating gives CAISESTEGLRQYF.

This sequence joins TRBV28 and TRBJ2-1; 7 nucleotides agree with TRBD1. V was clipped by 2 bases and J by 6 bases; unmatched bases: 4. This CDR3 is built from 14 residues. CDR1 is MDHEN, CDR2 SYDVKM, per germline. The CDR3 nucleotides are TGTGCCAGCAGTTTAGACAGGGCGGTCAATGAGCAGTTCTTC. This codes for CASSLDRAVNEQFF.

The chain couples TRBV7-3 to TRBJ2-1, with TRBD2 matching 11 bases. V lost 4 bases to trimming and J lost 1 base; unmatched junction nucleotides: 3. Germline CDR1 reads SGHTA; CDR2 reads FQGTGA. The CDR3 has 16 amino acids. The CDR3 DNA follows: TGTGCCAGCAGCTGGGGACTAGCGGATTCCTACAATGAGCAGTTCTTC. Protein sequence: CASSWGLADSYNEQFF.

The chain employs TRBV28 and TRBJ2-2; D possibly corresponds to TRBD2 (5 bases). Germline V gene data show CDR1 as MDHEN and CDR2 as SYDVKM. Trimming removed 5 bases at V and 5 bases at J, with 15 bases between. The CDR3 is 15 amino acids. The CDR3 protein is CASSPGATGTGELFF. CDR3 nucleotides: TGTGCCAGCAGTCCGGGCGCCACGGGGACCGGGGAGCTGTTTTTT.

The chain links TRBV5-1 to TRBJ2-5; 10 positions agree with TRBD1. With the DNA end fitting TRBJ2-7 better, the J assignment may be wrong. The CDR3 is made up of 14 amino acids. Germline V gives CDR1 SGHRS, CDR2 YFSETQ. The CDR3 sequence: CASSRDRGLNEQYF. CDR3 in DNA: TGCGCCAGCAGCCGGGACAGGGGTTTGAACGAGCAGTACTTC.

This chain uses TRBV29-1 with TRBJ2-3, with 7 bases matching TRBD2. This CDR3 has 14 residues. V dropped 4 bases and J dropped 5; count of bases not matched to a gene: 9. Germline assignment: CDR1 SQVTM and CDR2 ANQGSEA. The CDR3 nucleotides read TGCAGCGTTGGTTGGAGCGGGGTGCAAGATACGCAGTATTTT. This codes for CSVGWSGVQDTQYF.